The rows below give T cell receptor beta chains drawn from one sample of a study of PD-1 blockade in classical Hodgkin lymphoma. Sequenced by immunoSEQ multiplex PCR; TCRdb stores in-frame clones only, minus some. The top ten clones hold 9% to 10% of a sample with some 63,000 clones, roughly nine tenths of them seen once. The specimen comprised peripheral blood mononuclear cells (PBMCs), sampled at baseline. These receptors all come from a human donor with classical Hodgkin lymphoma. Both conserved end residues are part of each CDR3. D genes are given only for firm matches. Clone sizes are given selectively: once, few, many, or a class where the clone is expanded.

- TRBJ2-5 TRBV11-2 - TGTGCCAGCAGCTTATTCTGGGGTGACCAAGAGACCCAGTACTTC CASSLFWGDQETQYF
- TRBJ1-6 TRBV4-1 once TGCGCCAGCAGCCAAGGGGGTAGGACAAACCTGTCACCCCTCCACTTT CASSQGGRTNLSPLHF
TRBD2 TRBJ2-3 TRBV9 - TGTGCCAGCAGCTTCCTAGCGGGGGCCGGCACAGATACGCAGTATTTT CASSFLAGAGTDTQYF
- TRBJ2-6 TRBV27 once TGTGCCAGCAGTTCCGGGACCGCCACCTCTGGGGCCAACGTCCTGACTTTC CASSSGTATSGANVLTF
TRBD2 TRBJ2-1 TRBV19 - TGTGCCAGCCGCCCGACTAGCGGTGCCTACAATGAGCAGTTCTTC CASRPTSGAYNEQFF
- TRBJ2-1 TRBV27 - TGTGCCAGCAGTTTACAAGGGGGCAATGAGCAGTTCTTC CASSLQGGNEQFF
TRBD1 TRBJ1-6 TRBV2 - TGTGCCATCGACAGGGGGTATAATTCACCCCTCCACTTT CAIDRGYNSPLHF
TRBD1 TRBJ2-1 TRBV13 - TGTGCCAGCAGCGCGGGACAGGGGAATTTCAATGAGCAGTTCTTC CASSAGQGNFNEQFF
- TRBJ1-1 TRBV7-2 - TGTGCCAGCAGCCAACAGGAGAACACTGAAGCTTTCTTT CASSQQENTEAFF
TRBD2 TRBJ2-7 TRBV4-1 few TGCGCCAGCAGCCTTACTAGCGGGAGGTACGAGCAGTACTTC CASSLTSGRYEQYF
- TRBJ2-1 TRBV2 - TGTGCCAGAGGGGGGGCCGTCAATGAGCAGTTCTTC CARGGAVNEQFF
- TRBJ2-5 TRBV11-3 - TGTGCCAGCAGCTTAGGTATCCAAGGGGAAGAGACCCAGTACTTC CASSLGIQGEETQYF
- TRBJ2-5 TRBV6-1 - TGTGCCAGCAGCGAAGGAAGATACCAAGAGACCCAGTACTTC CASSEGRYQETQYF
TRBD2 TRBJ2-7 TRBV27 - TGTGCCAGCAGTGGTCGGGAGGGGTACGAGCAGTACTTC CASSGREGYEQYF
- TRBJ2-1 TRBV19 - TGTGCCAGTAGTAGAGGGGGATCCTACAATGAGCAGTTCTTC CASSRGGSYNEQFF
TRBD1 TRBJ1-5 TRBV6-5 few TGTGCCAGCAGCGCAACAGGGGGGCAGCCCCAGCATTTT CASSATGGQPQHF
- TRBJ1-1 TRBV5-1 few TGCGCCAGCCGAGTCAGAACGAACACTGAAGCTTTCTTT CASRVRTNTEAFF
TRBD1 TRBJ2-7 TRBV19 - TGTGCCAGTAGATGGACCGGGCAGGGGGCCTACGAGCAGTACTTC CASRWTGQGAYEQYF
TRBD2 TRBJ2-5 TRBV28 once TGTGCCAGCAGCGGCGGACTAGCAAGCGAGACCCAGTACTTC CASSGGLASETQYF
- TRBJ1-2 TRBV7-9 - TGTGCCAGCAGCAAACCGGGAGGTAACTATGGCTACACCTTC CASSKPGGNYGYTF
TRBD2 TRBJ2-1 TRBV7-8 - TGTGCCAGCAGCTCCACATATAGCGGGGCCCCCTACAATGAGCAGTTCTTC CASSSTYSGAPYNEQFF
- TRBJ2-7 TRBV4-1 - TGCGCCAGCAGCCAAACAGGGACCTCTCTGGGCGAGCAGTACTTC CASSQTGTSLGEQYF
TRBD2 TRBJ2-7 TRBV27 - TGTGCCAGCAGTACATGGACTAGCGGGAGGGCCGACTACGAGCAGTACTTC CASSTWTSGRADYEQYF